The entry below describes one T cell receptor (beta chain). The authors' processing: How many nucleated cells were present was estimated from reference gene primer amplification. Assay: immunoSEQ multiplex PCR; the TCRdb copy retains only in-frame clones and omits some. V and J calls and clone size are as listed in that table; D and trimming were resolved from the DNA. The sample shows some 500,000 clones, around 90% of them seen only once. This sample is part of a study of blood T cell repertoires in COVID-19. Study context: PBMCs, B-cell-depleted T cells, or T cells were the source of the cDNA or gDNA that made up the material.

Followed longitudinally, the Seattle patients had been enrolled during active infection. Germline V gene sequence: CDR1 SGHAT, CDR2 FQNNGV. This CDR3 comprises 15 residues. V dropped 1 base and J dropped 4 bases, with 11 bases sitting between them. The sequence was obtained from a woman aged 50 to 60 with COVID-19, enrolled during active disease. J is TRBJ1-3 and V is TRBV11-2; D remains ambiguous. The sequenced sample consisted of peripheral blood. The CDR3 loop reads CASSLGTSGGNTIYF. DNA of the CDR3: TGTGCCAGCAGCTTAGGGACCTCGGGGGGAAACACCATATATTTT.